Shown below are 31 T cell receptor beta chains from a single sample sequenced in a study of blood T cell repertoires in COVID-19. This table comes from immunoSEQ multiplex PCR, and its TCRdb copy is limited to in-frame clones, with some not included. The sample includes around 88,000 clones, 81% seen only once; the top ten take about 10%. Input material: peripheral blood. These TCRs come from a woman over 75 with acute or convalescent COVID-19.

The chain has TRBV28 and TRBJ1-2, with a tentative D call TRBD1 (6 bases). Deletions cut 3 bases from V and 2 bases from J, with 13 bases between. Germline CDR1 reads MDHEN; CDR2 reads SYDVKM. The CDR3 consists of 15 residues. In nucleotides, the CDR3 is TGTGCCAGCAGTTTTGCAGGGGCCGACAACTATGGCTACACCTTC. This gives the protein CASSFAGADNYGYTF.

This clone was found once. The chain recombines TRBV28 with TRBJ2-7; weak D call: TRBD2 (5 bases). CDR1 and CDR2 from the germline V gene are MDHEN and SYDVKM. Trimming stripped 2 bases from V and 3 bases from J, with 8 bases between. CDR3 length equals 13 residues. In DNA form, the CDR3 reads TGTGCCAGCAGTTTAGACGGGGTCTACGAGCAGTACTTC. Residues: CASSLDGVYEQYF. Variable domain in full (rest from reference TRBV28 and TRBJ2-7): DVKVTQSSRYLVKRTGEKVFLECVQDMDHENMFWYRQDPGLGLRLIYFSYDVKMKEKGDIPEGYSVSREKKERFSLILESASTNQTSMYLCASSLDGVYEQYFGPGTRLTVT.

This rearrangement joins TRBV5-1 to TRBJ1-1; D gene unclear. This CDR3 has 14 residues. CDR1 is SGHRS, CDR2 YFSETQ, per germline. V was shortened by 0 bases and J by 4 bases, with 10 bases between the two germline ends. CDR3 in amino acids: CASSLGGAATEAFF. The CDR3 DNA is TGCGCCAGCAGCTTGGGAGGCGCGGCCACTGAAGCTTTCTTT.

The chain links TRBV28 to TRBJ2-7; perhaps TRBD1 as D (6 bases). V was cut by 5 bases and J by 4 bases, with 12 bases left in between. Germline V gives CDR1 MDHEN, CDR2 SYDVKM. The CDR3 sequence is 13 residues long. DNA of the CDR3: TGTGCCAGCAGTCCCCAAACAGGGTACGAGCAGTACGTC. This encodes CASSPQTGYEQYV.

The rearrangement links TRBV2 to TRBJ1-2, with D possibly being TRBD1 (5 bases). Germline V gene sequence: CDR1 SNHLY, CDR2 FYNNEI. V lost 4 bases, J lost 6 bases, and 15 bases lay in between. The CDR3 covers 14 residues. CDR3 coding DNA: TGTGCCAGCAGTGGGGCAGGGAGGCAGGATGGCTACACCTTC. The encoded protein is CASSGAGRQDGYTF.

V gene TRBV5-1 combines with J gene TRBJ1-2, with unresolved D. The CDR3 is 15 residues long. From germline, CDR1 is SGHRS and CDR2 YFSETQ. V dropped 4 bases and J dropped 1 base, with 14 bases sitting between them. The CDR3 sequence: CASSPGSTLNYGYTF. The DNA for the CDR3 is TGCGCCAGCAGCCCGGGGAGTACACTTAACTATGGCTACACCTTC.

J is TRBJ2-3 and V is TRBV7-2; 10 nucleotides align to TRBD2. V shed 4 bases and J 9 bases; nucleotides not matched to a gene: 13. Germline CDR1 SGHTA, CDR2 FQGNSA. The CDR3 runs 16 residues. The CDR3 loop is CASSSRAGGRVDTQYF. The DNA for the CDR3 is TGTGCCAGCAGCTCTCGAGCGGGGGGGCGGGTTGACACGCAGTATTTT. Complete variable domain (other parts from reference TRBV7-2 and TRBJ2-3): GAGVSQSPSNKVTEKGKDVELRCDPISGHTALYWYRQSLGQGLEFLIYFQGNSAPDKSGLPSDRFSAERTGGSVSTLTIQRTQQEDSAVYLCASSSRAGGRVDTQYFGPGTRLTVL.

The V call is TRBV28, the J call TRBJ2-1; D gene ambiguous. This CDR3 spans 12 amino acids. The V end was cut by 5 bases, the J end by 9 bases, with 11 bases between. Germline V gene data show CDR1 as MDHEN and CDR2 as SYDVKM. CDR3 sequence: CASSTRQREQFF. The DNA of the CDR3 is TGTGCCAGCAGTACAAGGCAGCGTGAGCAGTTCTTC.

The V and J genes are TRBV5-8 and TRBJ1-2; 10 nucleotides agree with TRBD1. Germline CDR1 is SGHTS and CDR2 is YDEGEE. The CDR3 has 14 amino acids. The ends lost 4 bases at V and 8 bases at J; junction bases unmatched: 8. The CDR3 DNA reads as TGTGCCAGCAGCACGGGACAGGGGCTTTACGGCTACACCTTC. The encoded protein is CASSTGQGLYGYTF.

The rearrangement joins TRBV6-5 to TRBJ1-4; 7 bases are shared with TRBD1. V lost 6 bases, J lost 6 bases, and 10 bases stayed unmatched. This CDR3 has 15 amino acids. Germline V gene data show CDR1 as MNHEY and CDR2 as SVGAGI. This CDR3 is CASRTRGGGDEKLFF. In DNA form, the CDR3 reads TGTGCCAGCAGAACCCGAGGGGGCGGGGATGAAAAACTGTTTTTT.

A single count supports this clone. The V and J genes are TRBV2 and TRBJ2-3, with D perhaps TRBD1 (5 bases). The CDR3 runs to 15 residues. The germline CDR1 and CDR2 sequences are SNHLY and FYNNEI. The V end was cut by 6 bases, the J end by 1 base, with 14 bases between. CDR3 nucleotide sequence: TGTGCCAGCAGATGGACCAGGGTTCGCACAGATACGCAGTATTTT. Protein sequence: CASRWTRVRTDTQYF.

The chain carries TRBV6-2 or TRBV6-3 and TRBJ1-1; 10 bases match TRBD1. This CDR3 is built from 17 residues. Germline CDR1 MNHEY, CDR2 SVGEGT. Trimming removed 2 bases from V and 0 bases from J; junction bases left unmatched: 6. CDR3 in amino acids: CASSYTGTGVLNTEAFF. The CDR3 DNA follows: TGTGCCAGCAGTTACACCGGGACAGGGGTTTTGAACACTGAAGCTTTCTTT.

The chain employs TRBV4-2 and TRBJ1-1; D is unclear. Trimming pared 0 bases from V and 1 base from J, leaving 12 bases between. Germline V CDR1 and CDR2: LGHNA, YNFKEQ. The CDR3 is 16 amino acids. Here the CDR3 reads CASSQDLSRGNTEAFF. The CDR3 bases are TGTGCCAGCAGCCAAGATCTAAGTCGGGGGAACACTGAAGCTTTCTTT.

The count of this clone is one. V and J are TRBV3-1 (or the pseudogene TRBV3-2) and TRBJ1-3, with D possibly TRBD1 on 6 matching bases. The CDR3 extends over 15 amino acids. Germline CDR1 is LGHDT and CDR2 is YNNKEL (reference sequence). V was clipped by 4 bases and J by 7 bases, with 17 bases between them. CDR3 loop: CASSPWTDRRNTIYF. CDR3 DNA sequence: TGTGCCAGCAGCCCATGGACAGACCGAAGGAACACCATATATTTT.

The chain combines TRBV28 with TRBJ1-1; TRBD1 agrees at 12 bases. The V segment lost 5 bases and the J segment 3 bases; nucleotides outside the gene matches: 7. The germline CDR1 and CDR2 sequences are MDHEN and SYDVKM. The CDR3 extends over 16 amino acids. The CDR3 region has the DNA TGTGCCAGCAGTCGGGCGGGACAGGGGGCTGACACTGAAGCTTTCTTT. Protein sequence: CASSRAGQGADTEAFF.

The chain carries TRBV21-1 and TRBJ2-7; no check of the table's D call, TRBD2, against the DNA was made. TRBV21-1 is given as a pseudogene. CDR3 length: 13 residues. CDR3 protein: CASSKDFGSVQYF. For the CDR3, the DNA is TGTGCCAGCAGCAAAGATTTCGGGAGCGTGCAGTACTTC.

This chain connects TRBV7-6 to TRBJ2-5, with a possible D match to TRBD1 (6 bases). The germline V and J ends were trimmed by 8 bases and 2 bases, with 15 bases remaining between them. In germline, CDR1 is SGHVS, CDR2 FNYEAQ. The CDR3 extends over 14 amino acids. CDR3 sequence: CASGPKTGQETQYF. CDR3 nucleotides: TGTGCCAGCGGACCCAAGACAGGTCAAGAGACCCAGTACTTC.

The V gene is TRBV4-3, the J gene TRBJ1-2; tentative D call: TRBD1 (6 bases). V lost 3 bases and J 6 bases, leaving 11 bases between the germline ends. This CDR3 has 13 amino acids. From germline, CDR1 is LGHNA and CDR2 YSLEER. CDR3 DNA sequence: TGCGCCAGCAGCCACAGGGGTTCGGATGGCTACACCTTC. Translated: CASSHRGSDGYTF.

A few counts support this clone. V is TRBV10-3 and J is TRBJ1-5; D unresolved. V was shortened by 3 bases and J by 2 bases, with 11 bases between the two germline ends. The CDR3 has 15 amino acids. Germline CDR1 is ENHRY and CDR2 is SYGVKD. The CDR3 DNA sequence: TGTGCCATCAGTGATGGAGGGTCGGGCAATCAGCCCCAGCATTTT. Translating gives CAISDGGSGNQPQHF.

CDR3: CAISEHGDQPQHF. As DNA, the CDR3 is TGTGCCATCAGTGAGCATGGAGATCAGCCCCAGCATTTT. The chain recombines TRBV10-3 with TRBJ1-5; no firm D call. V lost 2 bases to trimming and J lost 5 bases, with 7 bases between them. The CDR3 contains 13 residues. CDR1 and CDR2 from the germline V gene are ENHRY and SYGVKD.

The chain carries TRBV2 and TRBJ2-1, with 14 nucleotides matching TRBD2. The V and J ends lost 6 bases and 9 bases, in that order; junction bases with no gene match: 7. Germline V gene sequence: CDR1 SNHLY, CDR2 FYNNEI. CDR3 length equals 15 residues. The CDR3 loop reads CASRAGTSGGIEQFF. In DNA, the CDR3 is TGTGCCAGCAGAGCCGGGACTAGCGGGGGAATTGAGCAGTTCTTC.

V gene TRBV7-9 combines with J gene TRBJ1-2; D is possibly TRBD1 (5 bases). Per germline, CDR1 SEHNR and CDR2 FQNEAQ (reference sequence). CDR3 length: 15 residues. The germline V and J ends were trimmed by 2 bases and 4 bases, with 14 bases remaining between them. CDR3 amino acids: CASSLTGGRTYGYTF. The CDR3, as DNA: TGTGCCAGCAGCTTAACCGGGGGACGGACCTATGGCTACACCTTC.

The V call is TRBV5-6, the J call TRBJ1-1; 7 bases are a match to TRBD1. The CDR3 contains 16 residues. The junction had 13 bases not matched to a gene; V was cut back by 4 bases and J by 4 bases. The germline V gene has CDR1 SGHDT and CDR2 YYEEEE. The CDR3 bases are TGTGCCAGCAGCCCTTTAACCGGGACAGCCAGCACTGAAGCTTTCTTT. Its protein product is CASSPLTGTASTEAFF.

V usage is TRBV28 and J usage is TRBJ1-1; no clear D gene. CDR1 and CDR2 (germline): MDHEN, SYDVKM. The CDR3 contains 11 residues. Trimming cost V 7 bases and J 7 bases, with 10 bases left between them. CDR3 loop: CASTTGSEAFF. CDR3 coding DNA: TGTGCCAGCACCACCGGGAGTGAAGCTTTCTTT.

The genes are TRBV5-1 and TRBJ2-7, with 7 bases lining up with TRBD1. The CDR3 consists of 16 residues. J was trimmed by 1 base and V by 4 bases; bases with no gene match: 11. Germline values: CDR1 SGHRS, CDR2 YFSETQ. The CDR3 bases are TGCGCCAGCAGCACCGGGGTAGGGGGCAGGTCCTACGAGCAGTACTTC. Its protein product is CASSTGVGGRSYEQYF.

The rearrangement links TRBV27 to TRBJ2-7; 10 positions match TRBD2. The trim removed 5 bases at V and 5 bases at J, leaving 12 bases unmatched. Germline V gives CDR1 MNHEY, CDR2 SMNVEV (reference sequence). This CDR3 contains 16 residues. The CDR3 DNA follows: TGTGCCAGCAGTCCCCCCCGGGAGCGGGGGGGACACGAGCAGTACTTC. Translating gives CASSPPRERGGHEQYF.

CDR3 sequence (DNA): TGTGCCAGCAGTGACTCCGGGCTAGCGGGACCCGGGGAGCTGTTTTTT. Its translation is CASSDSGLAGPGELFF. The chain carries TRBV6-4 and TRBJ2-2; the match to TRBD2 covers 9 bases. CDR1 and CDR2 from the germline V gene are MRHNA and SNTAGT. Losses at the gene ends were 0 bases for V and 6 bases for J; bases not matched to a gene: 5. The length of the CDR3 is 16 residues.

The CDR3: CASSFNRVEGYTF. The CDR3 DNA reads as TGTGCCAGTAGTTTCAACAGGGTTGAGGGCTACACCTTC. The chain combines TRBV19 with TRBJ1-2, with TRBD1 as a possible D gene (6 bases). This CDR3 contains 13 residues. Between the trimmed V and J ends, which lost 5 bases and 8 bases, there was a span of 15 bases. The germline CDR1 and CDR2 sequences are LNHDA and SQIVND (reference sequence). The full variable domain, its missing parts supplied by reference TRBV19 and TRBJ1-2, is DGGITQSPKYLFRKEGQNVTLSCEQNLNHDAMYWYRQDPGQGLRLIYYSQIVNDFQKGDIAEGYSVSREKKESFPLTVTSAQKNPTAFYLCASSFNRVEGYTFGSGTRLTVV.

The chain carries TRBV5-1 and TRBJ2-2; weak D call: TRBD2 (5 bases). Germline V gives CDR1 SGHRS, CDR2 YFSETQ. The CDR3 spans 14 residues. Trimming took 4 bases from V and 1 from J, leaving 8 bases between them. The CDR3, as DNA: TGCGCCAGCAGCATGGGAGTGAACACCGGGGAGCTGTTTTTT. Its translation: CASSMGVNTGELFF.

CDR3 sequence reads: CASSVLGGNTGELFF. For the CDR3, the DNA is TGTGCCAGCAGCGTTTTGGGGGGGAACACCGGGGAGCTGTTTTTT. This rearrangement joins TRBV9 to TRBJ2-2; possible D gene TRBD2, 6 bases. The CDR3 has 15 residues. The V and J ends lost 2 bases and 1 base respectively, with 9 bases between them. Germline V gene data show CDR1 as SGDLS and CDR2 as YYNGEE.

This clone was seen a handful of times. The CDR3 spells CASSLGTGTYEQYF. As DNA, the CDR3 is TGTGCCAGCAGCCTCGGGACAGGGACTTACGAGCAGTACTTC. The chain combines TRBV7-6 with TRBJ2-7; 9 bases align to TRBD1. Germline CDR1 SGHVS, CDR2 FNYEAQ. V gave up 5 bases and J gave up 4 bases; unmatched junction bases: 6. This CDR3 contains 14 residues.